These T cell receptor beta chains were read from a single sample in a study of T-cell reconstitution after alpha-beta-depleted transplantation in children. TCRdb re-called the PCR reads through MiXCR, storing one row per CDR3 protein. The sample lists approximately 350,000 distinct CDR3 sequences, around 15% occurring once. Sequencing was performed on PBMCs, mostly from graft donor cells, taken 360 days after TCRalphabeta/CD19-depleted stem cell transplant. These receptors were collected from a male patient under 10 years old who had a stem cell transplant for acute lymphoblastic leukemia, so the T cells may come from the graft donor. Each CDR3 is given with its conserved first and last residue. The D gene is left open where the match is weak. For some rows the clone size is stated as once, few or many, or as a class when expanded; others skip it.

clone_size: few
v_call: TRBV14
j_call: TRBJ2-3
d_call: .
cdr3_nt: TGTGCCAGCAGCCAAGTTGCGGGACACCTCACAGATACGCAGTATTTT
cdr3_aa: CASSQVAGHLTDTQYF

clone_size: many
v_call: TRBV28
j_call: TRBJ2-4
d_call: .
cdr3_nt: TGTGCCAGCAGTTCCAGGGGAGAGGTCATTCAGTACTTC
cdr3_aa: CASSSRGEVIQYF

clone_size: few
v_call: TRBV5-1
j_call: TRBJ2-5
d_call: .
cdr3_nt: TGCGCCAGCAGCTGGTCAGGGGAGGAGACCCAGTACTTC
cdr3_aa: CASSWSGEETQYF

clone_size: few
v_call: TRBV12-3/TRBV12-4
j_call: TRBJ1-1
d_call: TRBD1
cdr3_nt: TGTGCCAGCAGTTTCGACAGGGGAAGGAGAAACACTGAAGCTTTCTTT
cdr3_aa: CASSFDRGRRNTEAFF

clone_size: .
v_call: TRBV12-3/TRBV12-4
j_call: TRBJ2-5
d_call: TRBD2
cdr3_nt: TGTGCCAGCAGACCTACTAGCGGGAGTTACCAAGAGACCCAGTACTTC
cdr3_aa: CASRPTSGSYQETQYF

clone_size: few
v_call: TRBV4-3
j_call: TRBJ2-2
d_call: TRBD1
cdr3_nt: TGCGCCAGCAGCCAGCCGGGACAGGGGGTTTCTCGAAACACCGGGGAGCTGTTTTTT
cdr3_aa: CASSQPGQGVSRNTGELFF

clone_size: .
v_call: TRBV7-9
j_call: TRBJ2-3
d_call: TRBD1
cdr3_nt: TGTGCCAGCAGCTTAGTCGGACAGGTAGCAGATACGCAGTATTTT
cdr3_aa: CASSLVGQVADTQYF

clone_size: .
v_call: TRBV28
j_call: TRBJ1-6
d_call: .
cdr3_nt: TGTGCCAGCACCCCCGGACACGCTACTAATTCACCCCTCCACTTT
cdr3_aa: CASTPGHATNSPLHF

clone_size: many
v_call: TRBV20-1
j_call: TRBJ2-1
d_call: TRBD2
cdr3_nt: TGCAGTGCTATTCCGGGACTAGCGGGAGAATTCTACAATGAGCAGTTCTTC
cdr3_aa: CSAIPGLAGEFYNEQFF

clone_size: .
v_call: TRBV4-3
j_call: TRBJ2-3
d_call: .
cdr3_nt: TGCGCCAGCAGCCAAGTCATCACCTCCACAGATACGCAGTATTTT
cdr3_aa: CASSQVITSTDTQYF

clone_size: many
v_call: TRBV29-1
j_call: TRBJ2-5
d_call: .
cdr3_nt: TGCAGCGCCAGACCCCTAGAAGAGACCCAGTACTTC
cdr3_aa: CSARPLEETQYF

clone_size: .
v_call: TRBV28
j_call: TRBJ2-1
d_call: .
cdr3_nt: TGTGCCAGCCGCCGTGGGGGCAGGGGCGTGGAGCAGTTCTTC
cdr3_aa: CASRRGGRGVEQFF

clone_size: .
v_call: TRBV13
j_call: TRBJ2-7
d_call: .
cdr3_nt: TGTGCCAGCAGCTTCCCGGAGGCCGCCTACGAGCAGTACTTC
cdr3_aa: CASSFPEAAYEQYF

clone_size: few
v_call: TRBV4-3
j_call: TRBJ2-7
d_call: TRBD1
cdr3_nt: TGCGCCAGCAGCCAAGATACGGGACAGGGGCTCTACGAGCAGTACTTC
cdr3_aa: CASSQDTGQGLYEQYF

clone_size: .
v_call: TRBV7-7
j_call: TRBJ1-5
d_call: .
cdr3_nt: TGTGCTAGCAGCCCACTCAGCAATCAGCCCCAGCATTTT
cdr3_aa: CASSPLSNQPQHF

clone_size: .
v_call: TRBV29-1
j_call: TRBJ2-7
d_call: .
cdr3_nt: TGCAGCGTTCGGGGCTATTCCTACGAGCAGTACTTC
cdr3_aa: CSVRGYSYEQYF

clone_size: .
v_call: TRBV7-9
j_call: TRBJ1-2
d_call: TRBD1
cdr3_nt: TGTGCCAGCAGCTCGGGCTCCGGACAGGGACTTAACTATGGCTACACCTTC
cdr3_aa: CASSSGSGQGLNYGYTF

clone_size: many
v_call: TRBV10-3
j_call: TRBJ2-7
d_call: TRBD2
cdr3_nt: TGTGCCATCAAGGGGACTAATTACGAGCAGTACTTC
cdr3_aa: CAIKGTNYEQYF

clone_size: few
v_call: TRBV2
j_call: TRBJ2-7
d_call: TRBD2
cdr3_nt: TGTGCCAGCAGTCGCACTAGCGGGAGGGCCGGGATTCAGTACTTC
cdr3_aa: CASSRTSGRAGIQYF

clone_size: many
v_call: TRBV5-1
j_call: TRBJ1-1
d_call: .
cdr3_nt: TGCGCCAGCAGCTTGGCCGGTAGCACTGAAGCTTTCTTT
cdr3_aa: CASSLAGSTEAFF

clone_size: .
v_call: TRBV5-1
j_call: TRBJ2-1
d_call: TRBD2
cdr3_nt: TGCGCCAGCAGCGGAAGGCTAGCGGGACGGTCCAATGAGCAGTTCTTC
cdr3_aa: CASSGRLAGRSNEQFF

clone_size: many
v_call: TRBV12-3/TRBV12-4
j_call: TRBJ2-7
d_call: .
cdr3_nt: TGTGCCAGCAGTTCGTCAGACAGCCCCTACATCTACGAGCAGTACTTC
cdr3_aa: CASSSSDSPYIYEQYF

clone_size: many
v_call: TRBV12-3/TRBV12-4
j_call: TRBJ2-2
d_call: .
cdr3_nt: TGTGCCAGCAGTTCTAAGAACACCGGGGAGCTGTTTTTT
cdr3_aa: CASSSKNTGELFF

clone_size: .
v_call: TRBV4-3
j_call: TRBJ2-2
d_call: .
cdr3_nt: TGCGCCAGCAGCCAAGATCCAGGGCTCATCACCGGGGAGCTGTTTTTT
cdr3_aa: CASSQDPGLITGELFF

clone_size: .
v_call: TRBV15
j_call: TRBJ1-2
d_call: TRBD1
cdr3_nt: TGTGCCACCAGCAGAGATCGACAGGGGGCGCTTGGCTACACCTTC
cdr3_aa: CATSRDRQGALGYTF

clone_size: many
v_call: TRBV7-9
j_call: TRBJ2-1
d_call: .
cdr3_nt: TGTGCCAGCAGCTTAGAGGCGAGGCATGAGCAGTTCTTC
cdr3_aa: CASSLEARHEQFF

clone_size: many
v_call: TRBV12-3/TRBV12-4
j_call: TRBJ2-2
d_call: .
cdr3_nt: TGTGCCAGCAGTCCAACCCCCCACGCGAACACCGGGGAGCTGTTTTTT
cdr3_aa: CASSPTPHANTGELFF

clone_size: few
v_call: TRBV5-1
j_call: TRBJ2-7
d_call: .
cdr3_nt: TGCGCCAGCAGCATCTCAGGGGACTACGAGCAGTACTTC
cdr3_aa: CASSISGDYEQYF

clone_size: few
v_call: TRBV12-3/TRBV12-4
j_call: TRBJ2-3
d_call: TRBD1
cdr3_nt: TGTGCCAGCAGTTCCTTGGGACAGGTCCGGGGCACAGATACGCAGTATTTT
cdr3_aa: CASSSLGQVRGTDTQYF

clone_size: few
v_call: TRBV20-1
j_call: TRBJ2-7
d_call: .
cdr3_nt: TGCAGTGCTAGAGCCCTCTCCTACGAGCAGTACTTC
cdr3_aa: CSARALSYEQYF

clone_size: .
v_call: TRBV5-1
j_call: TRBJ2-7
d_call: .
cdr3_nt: TGCGCCAGCAGCCCGGTATTGCGGGGCCCCCCTTACGAGCAGTACTTC
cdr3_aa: CASSPVLRGPPYEQYF

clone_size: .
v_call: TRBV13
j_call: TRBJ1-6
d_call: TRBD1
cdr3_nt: TGTGCCAGCAGCCACCACAGGGGGCATTCACCCCTCCACTTT
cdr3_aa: CASSHHRGHSPLHF

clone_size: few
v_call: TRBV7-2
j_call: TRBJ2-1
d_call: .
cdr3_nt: TGTGCCAGCAGCTTAGGCGGGCTAATCTCCTACAATGAGCAGTTCTTC
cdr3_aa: CASSLGGLISYNEQFF

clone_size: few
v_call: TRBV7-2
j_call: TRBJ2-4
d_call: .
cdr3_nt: TGTGCCAGCAGCCCCCTGGGGTTCCTTCTAGCCAAAAACATTCAGTACTTC
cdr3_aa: CASSPLGFLLAKNIQYF

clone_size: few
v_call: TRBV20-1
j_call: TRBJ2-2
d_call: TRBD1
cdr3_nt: TGCAGTGCTACCCTAGGACAGGGGAGCACCGGGGAGCTGTTTTTT
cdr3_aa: CSATLGQGSTGELFF

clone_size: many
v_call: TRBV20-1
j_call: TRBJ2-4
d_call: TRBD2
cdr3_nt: TGCAGTGCTAAACCCACGGCGGGAGAGGGGTTCCTAGCCAAAAACATTCAGTACTTC
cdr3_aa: CSAKPTAGEGFLAKNIQYF

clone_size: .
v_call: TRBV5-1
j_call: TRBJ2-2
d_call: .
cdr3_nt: TGCGCCAGCAGCTTGGAACTCAACTTCGGGAGCACCGGGGAGCTGTTTTTT
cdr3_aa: CASSLELNFGSTGELFF

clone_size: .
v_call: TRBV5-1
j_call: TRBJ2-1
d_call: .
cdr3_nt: TGCGCCAGCAGCTTGGGCGGACAAGGCGCCAATGAGCAGTTCTTC
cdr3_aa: CASSLGGQGANEQFF

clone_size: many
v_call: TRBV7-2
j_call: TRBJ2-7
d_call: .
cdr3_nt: TGTGCCAGCAGCTTACTTTATCTATCGACCTACGAGCAGTACTTC
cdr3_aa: CASSLLYLSTYEQYF

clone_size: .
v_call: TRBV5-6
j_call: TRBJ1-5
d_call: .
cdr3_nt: TGTGCCAGCAGCCACACAGGAGCTCAGCCCCAGCATTTT
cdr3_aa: CASSHTGAQPQHF

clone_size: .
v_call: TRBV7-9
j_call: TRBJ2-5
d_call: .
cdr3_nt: TGTGCCAGCAGCTTAGCCCCCGATGAGACCCAGTACTTC
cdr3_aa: CASSLAPDETQYF

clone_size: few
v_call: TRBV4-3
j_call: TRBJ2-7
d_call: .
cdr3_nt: TGCGCCAGCAGCCAAGATTGGACGGTGGACTACGAGCAGTACTTC
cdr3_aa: CASSQDWTVDYEQYF

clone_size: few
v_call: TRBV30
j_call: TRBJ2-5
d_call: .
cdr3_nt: TGTGCCGTGGAAATGGAGTGGGAGACCCAGTACTTC
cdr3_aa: CAVEMEWETQYF

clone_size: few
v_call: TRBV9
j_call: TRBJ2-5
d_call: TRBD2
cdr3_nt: TGTGCCAGCAGCGGAGCGGGGGGGGAGACCCAGTACTTC
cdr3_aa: CASSGAGGETQYF

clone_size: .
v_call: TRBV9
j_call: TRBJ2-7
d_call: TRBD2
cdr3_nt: TGTGCCAGCAGCGCCAGCGGGAGGGCTGACGAGCAGTACTTC
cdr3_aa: CASSASGRADEQYF

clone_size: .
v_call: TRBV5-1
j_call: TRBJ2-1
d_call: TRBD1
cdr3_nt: TGCGCCAGCAGCACGGGGACAGACTCCTACAATGAGCAGTTCTTC
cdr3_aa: CASSTGTDSYNEQFF

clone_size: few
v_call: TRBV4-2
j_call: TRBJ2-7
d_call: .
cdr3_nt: TGTGCCAGCAGCCAAGAGGACTACCTCGACGAGCAGTACTTC
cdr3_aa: CASSQEDYLDEQYF

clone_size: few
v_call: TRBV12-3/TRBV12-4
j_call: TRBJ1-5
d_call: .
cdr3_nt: TGTGCCAGCAGTTTAAACATCAACCGGGATCAGCCCCAGCATTTT
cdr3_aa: CASSLNINRDQPQHF